This T cell receptor (beta chain) stems from a study of cytomegalovirus exposure and HLA in healthy donors. Whole-study results and caveats: Likely technical artifact: a cluster of highly shared sequence variants.

On this clone: The antigen is not known.

Vbeta (60) and Jbeta (13) primers were used in the PCR. Assay used: immunoSEQ multiplex PCR; TCRdb lists only in-frame clones, some missing. Among 150,000 or so clones listed, approximately 69% were seen once. V lost 5 bases and J lost 8, with 10 bases in between. Germline V gene lookup returns CDR1 MDHEN and CDR2 SYDVKM. This CDR3 contains 12 residues. This clonotype originated in a man aged 30-40 years in good health and CMV-seronegative. The chain links TRBV28 to TRBJ2-1; possibly TRBD1 for D (6 bases). The sequenced sample consisted of PBMCs. The CDR3 DNA reads as TGTGCCAGCAGTAAACAGGGAGATGAGCAGTTCTTC. Protein: CASSKQGDEQFF.